This note documents a single T cell receptor beta chain sequence. Its antigen remains undetermined. The sample holds no much larger clone one base away, and base qualities are not on file. The record originates from a study of cytomegalovirus exposure and HLA in healthy donors (dated by TCRdb to between 2016 and 2019). General notes on the study: In an earlier analysis of 450 to 750 of the donors, 250 to 350 Gb of sequence data and about 110 million unique TCR beta sequences from about 179 million T cells were reported. An early release covering roughly 600 HLA-typed donors comprised about 300 gigabases of sequencing data and around 86 million unique TCR sequences. Of the 398 genotyped donors, roughly 80% fell in the genetic ancestry cluster associated with self-reported Caucasian donors. The study aimed to test whether signatures of past pathogen exposure could be identified by cataloging public T cell receptors. The study profiled the T cell repertoires of some 610 subjects by immunosequencing and related them to cytomegalovirus serostatus. Besides the first cohort of around 670 subjects, a separate validation cohort made up of 120 different subjects was used. To predict cytomegalovirus infection status, the study brought together high-throughput TCR immunosequencing, statistical association of individual TCRs with disease status, and machine learning. A later analysis re-examined previously published TCR beta repertoires from just over 650 donors and added high-resolution HLA genotyping to investigate patterns of TCR occurrence. Rather than drawing on any new phenotypic data, the later analysis identified candidate immune exposures from TCR beta sequences and the way those sequences occurred across donors. In an earlier analysis of more than 550 of the donors, high-throughput TCR beta sequencing was used to judge whether each TCR beta V gene segment behaved as functional or pseudogenic. Donor age, sex, ethnicity and CMV serostatus were compiled alongside the repertoire data. A later genetic analysis used genome-wide SNP genotypes for about 60% of the roughly 670 donors, treating that subset as a discovery cohort. All discovery cohort repertoires had been generated on a single sequencing platform. Class I and class II HLA loci were covered by the typing at four-digit resolution. The number of typed donors differed by locus: roughly 620-640 for A, B, C, DRB1 and DQB1; some 540 for DQA1; about 600 for DPA1; and roughly 470 for DPB1. A handful of DR-DQ haplotypes were handled as single units for association and clustering because linkage in the cohort was strong. Across around 400 genotyped donors of the cohort, an average of approximately 220,000 unique TCR beta nucleotide sequences per donor were sequenced, and roughly 20% of those sequences were non-productive. What the research found in general, with its limitations: In the study, some 180 TCR beta chains were listed as associated with cytomegalovirus. A few of the identified cytomegalovirus-associated TCR beta chains were confirmed in vitro to be specific for cytomegalovirus antigens. Because some donors lacked HLA typing at each locus, the association tests relied only on the typed subset. In a later genetic analysis, a missense DCLRE1C variant was associated with V-gene and J-gene trimming of TCR beta chains, and the association was replicated in an independent cohort. Correlated functional status among segregating V segments might be attributable to linkage disequilibrium, but an unknown experimental factor could not be ruled out. Most CMV-associated TCR beta chains appeared to be HLA-restricted in a later analysis, and the HLA associations seemed to be driven largely by CMV exposure. The cohort was sequenced for TCR beta chains only, and without alpha or paired-chain data the features that could be detected were limited. The authors suggested that the approach could potentially be extended to other disease states and immunological phenotypes. In a later genetic analysis, fewer N-insertions in productive TCRs were reported among donors in an Asian-associated ancestry cluster than the roughly 700-donor mean. Most TCR sequences were seen in very few donors, while some public TCRs were found in many individuals. In a later analysis, the rate of TCR association differed among HLA loci, with DRB1 alleles having the most associated TCRs and HLA-C alleles having the fewest. In both the original and validation cohorts, the classifier was reported to diagnose cytomegalovirus status with high specificity and sensitivity. The earlier analysis of approximately 590 of the donors excluded over 15 rarely observed V segments, including chromosome 9 orphons, because counts were too low. In a later analysis, HLA-associated TCR beta chains showed more clonal expansion and lower generation probabilities than non-associated chains that were equally common. Roughly uniform sequencing depth across donors was assumed in presence/absence analyses, although this assumption may not hold. When HLA alleles, especially DR and DQ, strongly co-occurred, TCR associations were difficult to assign to individual alleles. A later analysis associated roughly 17,000 TCR beta sequences with specific HLA alleles at a false discovery rate of 0.05. The sequencing pipeline was judged likely to have produced a cluster of highly shared sequence variants as a technical artifact. A further reported finding was that TCR beta sequences accurately predicted the HLA-A and HLA-B alleles for most subjects in the first cohort. In an earlier analysis of some 500 of the donors, most TCR beta V segments appeared in productive rearrangements about 87% or about 30% of the time, broadly matching IMGT annotations. In a later analysis, several top co-occurrence clusters were reported to appear linked to parvovirus B19, influenza, CMV and Epstein-Barr virus. For the cohort, immune exposure information was limited to CMV serostatus. The 87-base-pair reads could not distinguish some IMGT-functional V segments, including TRBV6-2 and TRBV6-3, so those segments were excluded.

V is cut back by 4 bases and J by 7 bases, with 16 bases in the junction unmatched. Via the germline V gene, CDR1 is MDHEN and CDR2 SYDVKM. The CDR3 runs 17 residues from the cysteine to the phenylalanine. Only the CDR3 DNA is retained, 51 bases long and in frame from the first base. The library came from the immunoSEQ multiplex PCR assay. A mixture of 60 forward primers for TCR Vbeta segments and 13 reverse primers for TCR Jbeta segments was used in the multiplex PCR. The CDR3 region of rearranged TCR beta genes was amplified from genomic DNA with a multiplex PCR assay. The amplified TCR beta libraries were sequenced on the Illumina HiSeq System as 87-base-pair reads. The paper's processing steps were these. Across the roughly 700 repertoires, a later analysis counted approximately 75 million unique TCR beta chains, roughly 11 million of which were shared by at least two donors. To remove PCR and sequencing errors, raw reads were error-corrected and collapsed into unique sequences using a nearest-neighbor algorithm that merged closely related sequences. Alignment of CDR3 sequences to IMGT reference sequences was used to assign V, D and J gene segments. For a sequence to be retained, a match of at least six nucleotides to both a V gene segment and a J gene segment was required. A rearrangement counted as productive if the CDR3 had no stop codons and remained in frame with V and J, and every other rearrangement counted as non-productive. CDR3 was defined by IMGT convention, running from the second conserved V-encoded cysteine to the conserved J-encoded phenylalanine. The earlier analysis of about 530 of the donors excluded any sequence lacking an unambiguous match to a single V gene segment. An earlier analysis of 450 to 650 of the donors called V segments functional above 56.7% productive rearrangements and segregating when the between-donor standard deviation exceeded 5%. A statistical classification framework was developed to diagnose cytomegalovirus status using the catalog of TCR beta chain sequences. V and J gene assignment, in a later analysis, came from comparing TCR nucleotide sequences with IMGT/GENE-DB human TR gene sequences. A later analysis assigned CDR3 sequences and most-parsimonious VDJ recombination scenarios with the TCRdist pipeline. In a later analysis, each TCR beta chain was defined by its CDR3 amino acid sequence together with its V-gene family, and reads without a unique V-gene family were excluded. In a later analysis, fewer than 600 highly shared, low-generation-probability nucleotide sequences were removed to address suspected cross-contamination and a sequencing artifact. For each public chain, a later analysis derived a clonal expansion index from normalized ranks of inferred template counts within each repertoire. Generation probabilities in a later analysis came from a VDJ recombination model fitted to out-of-frame rearrangements, and those results were checked against IGoR. In a later analysis, TCR-TCR, TCR-HLA and TCR-CMV co-occurrence was scored with hypergeometric tests, and a repertoire-size bias correction was applied to TCR pairs. A later analysis estimated false discovery rates by permuting HLA or CMV assignments 20 times. In a later analysis, co-occurring TCRs were grouped using DBSCAN, with TCRdist sequence similarity added in when clustering inside HLA-allele-positive subsets. Repertoires with fewer than 30,000 or more than 120,000 public chains were left out of co-occurrence clustering, as were five repertoires with anomalous nucleotide sharing. TCRdb took this table from immuneACCESS and kept in-frame rearrangements with V and J called. Such tables lack part of the clones; where checked against another copy, unresolved V genes explain under half of the gap, and the rest is unexplained. V, J and clone size are taken as reported in that table, and D and trimming were inferred from the DNA itself. For this sample there are over 200,000 clones; approximately 84% appear just once. Jointly, the top ten make up 0.55% to 0.7% of the sample.

The cohort comprised some 680 healthy bone marrow donors. At the time of sampling, all cohort members were nominally healthy, though unrecorded immune exposures were likely present. The donor tested CMV seronegative, placing the donor among the 300 to 400 seronegative members of the cohort. A peripheral blood sample was provided by each donor, and peripheral blood mononuclear cells were used for TCR beta sequencing. The Qiagen DNeasy Blood Extraction Kit was used to extract genomic DNA from the blood cell samples. This receptor was identified in a woman aged 40 to 50 in good health and CMV-seronegative. The specimen was PBMCs. This chain joins TRBV28 to TRBJ2-1, with 7 middle bases fitting TRBD1. The nucleotide sequence reads as follows: TGTGCCAGCAGTTCCCAGACAGGGTTCTATATGGGGAATGAGCAGTTCTTC. Its protein reads: CASSSQTGFYMGNEQFF.